Given below is one T cell receptor (beta chain) in context. This clone's antigen is unknown. The data stem from a study of human CD8 memory T cell subsets (dated by TCRdb to the early 2020s). Broadly, across the study: To assess how stem-like (TSTEM), progenitor exhausted-like (TPEX) and effector memory CD8+ T cell subsets are clonally related, the TCRbeta repertoires of these three subsets were compared. Six donors each provided TSTEM, TPEX and effector memory subsets, and TCRbeta repertoires were obtained from all six. Summary of the overall study and its limitations: Normalized Shannon-Wiener diversity was similarly high in TSTEM and TPEX subsets, while effector memory subsets were less diverse by comparison. Based on Chao1 estimates, TSTEM subsets appeared to have greater repertoire diversity than TPEX subsets, which could potentially reflect a broader range of specificities. The stem-like TSTEM and TPEX subsets each shared clonotypes with effector memory cells, but the TSTEM and TPEX repertoires had minimal overlap with each other, suggesting distinct antigen spectra. Only TCRbeta chains were sequenced, and the repertoire comparisons were based on a handful of donors and tested using paired t-tests with Bonferroni correction.

The CDR3 spans 12 residues, from the cysteine through the phenylalanine. DNA for this receptor is not on file. Per the germline V gene, SGHTA is the CDR1 and FQGNSA is the CDR2. TCRdb shows the sequencer as NextSeq 550. A Human TCR Profiling Kit was used to prepare UMI-labeled 5' RACE TCRbeta libraries. Every TCRbeta library was prepared in parallel, with the same number of PCR cycles used for all of the libraries. In the authors' own workflow: Each TCRbeta library contained between about 3,000 and 20,000 functional CDR3beta clonotypes. MIGEC 1.2.9 handled UMI extraction and consensus assembly, with a minimum of three reads required per UMI. MiXCR 3.0.3 was used to extract in-frame CDR3beta repertoires. Each sample was downsampled to 42,000 randomly selected UMIs before diversity metrics were calculated in VDJtools 1.2.1. Repertoire overlap metrics D, R and F2 were calculated in VDJtools for the top 3,000 clones of each sample pair. The reads, reprocessed by TCRdb, yield one row per CDR3 protein sequence and no DNA. TCRdb's processing, not the authors' own work, is the source of the V and J calls. The data table for this sample lists 15,000 or so distinct CDR3 sequences. Together, the top ten hold about 5.6% of the sample.

CCR7+ PD-1- TIGIT- cells were defined as stem-like memory CD8+ T cells (TSTEM). Peripheral blood mononuclear cells were isolated from healthy donor buffy coats by density gradient separation. In the study, total CD8+ T cells were enriched by negative magnetic separation with EasySep or MojoSort CD8+ T cell isolation kits. For each subset, total RNA was extracted using an RNeasy Mini Kit from duplicate vials of approximately 160,000 sorted CD8+ T cells. PBMCs were used either fresh or after being cryopreserved in fetal bovine serum containing roughly 10% DMSO. CD8+ T cell subsets were sorted to purity by fluorescence-activated cell sorting on a FACSAria III.

The source of this sequence is a human donor in good health. This chain joins TRBV7-2 to TRBJ1-2; TCRdb picks TRBD1, but there is no DNA to check that call. Sample: CD8+ stem-like memory T cells (TSCM and TCM) sorted from PBMCs. What the cell subset or site label conveys for this sample: stem-like memory CD8 T cells (TSTEM), CCR7+ PD-1- TIGIT-. CDR3 sequence: CASSLATGDYTF.